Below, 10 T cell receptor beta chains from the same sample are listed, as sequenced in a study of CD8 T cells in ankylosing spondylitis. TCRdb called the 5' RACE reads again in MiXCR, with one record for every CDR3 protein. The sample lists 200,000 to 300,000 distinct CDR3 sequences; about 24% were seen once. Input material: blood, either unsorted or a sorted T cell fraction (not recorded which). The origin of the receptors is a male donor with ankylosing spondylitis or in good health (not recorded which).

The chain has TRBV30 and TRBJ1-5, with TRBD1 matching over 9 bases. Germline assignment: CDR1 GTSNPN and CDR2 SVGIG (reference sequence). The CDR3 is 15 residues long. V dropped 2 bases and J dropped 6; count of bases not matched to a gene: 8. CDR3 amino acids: CAWSPGQGFGQPQHF. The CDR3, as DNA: TGTGCCTGGAGTCCCGGACAGGGGTTCGGTCAGCCCCAGCATTTT.

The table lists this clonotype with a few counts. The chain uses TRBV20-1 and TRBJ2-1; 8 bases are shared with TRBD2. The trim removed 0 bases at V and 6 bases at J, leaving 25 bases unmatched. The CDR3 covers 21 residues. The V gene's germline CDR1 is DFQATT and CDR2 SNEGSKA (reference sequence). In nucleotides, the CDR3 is TGCAGTGCTAGAGATATTAGAGATGTAGGGGGTAGCGGGGTTAGGGGCAATGAGCAGTTCTTC. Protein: CSARDIRDVGGSGVRGNEQFF.

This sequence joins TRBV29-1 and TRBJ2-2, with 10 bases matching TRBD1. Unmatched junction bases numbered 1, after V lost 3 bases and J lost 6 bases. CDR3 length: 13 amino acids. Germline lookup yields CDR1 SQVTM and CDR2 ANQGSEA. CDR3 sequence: CSVEGQGPGELFF. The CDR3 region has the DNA TGCAGCGTTGAGGGACAGGGGCCCGGGGAGCTGTTTTTT.

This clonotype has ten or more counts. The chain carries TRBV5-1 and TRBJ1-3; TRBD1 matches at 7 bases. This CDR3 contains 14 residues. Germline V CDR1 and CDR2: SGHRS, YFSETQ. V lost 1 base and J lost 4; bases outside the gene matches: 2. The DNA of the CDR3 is TGCGCCAGCAGCTTGACAGGGGAAGGAAACACCATATATTTT. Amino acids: CASSLTGEGNTIYF.

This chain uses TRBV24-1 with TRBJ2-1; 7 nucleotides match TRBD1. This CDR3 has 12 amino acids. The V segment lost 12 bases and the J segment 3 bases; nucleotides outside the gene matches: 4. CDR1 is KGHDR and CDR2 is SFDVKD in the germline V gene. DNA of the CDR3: TGTGCCTCTAGGGACAGCTACAATGAGCAGTTCTTC. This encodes CASRDSYNEQFF.

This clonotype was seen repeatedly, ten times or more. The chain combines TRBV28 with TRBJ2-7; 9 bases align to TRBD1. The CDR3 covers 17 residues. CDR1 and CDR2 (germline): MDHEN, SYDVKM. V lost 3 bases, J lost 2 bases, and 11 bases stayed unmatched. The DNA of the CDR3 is TGTGCCAGCAGTTTGGGACAGGGCTATATGGGTGCCTACGAGCAGTACTTC. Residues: CASSLGQGYMGAYEQYF.

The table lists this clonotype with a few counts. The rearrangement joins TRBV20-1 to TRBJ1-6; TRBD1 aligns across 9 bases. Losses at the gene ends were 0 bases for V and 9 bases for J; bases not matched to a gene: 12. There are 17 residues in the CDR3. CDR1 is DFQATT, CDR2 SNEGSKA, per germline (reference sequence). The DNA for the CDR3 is TGCAGTGCTAGAGATCCCATGGCCGGGACAGGGTTTTCACCCCTCCACTTT. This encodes CSARDPMAGTGFSPLHF.

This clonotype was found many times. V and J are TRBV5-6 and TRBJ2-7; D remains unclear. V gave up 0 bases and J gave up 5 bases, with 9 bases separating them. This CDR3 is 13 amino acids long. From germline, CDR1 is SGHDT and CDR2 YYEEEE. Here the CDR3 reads CASSLVDTNEQYF. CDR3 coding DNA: TGTGCCAGCAGCTTGGTAGACACGAACGAGCAGTACTTC.

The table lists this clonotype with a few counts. This chain's CDR3 is CAISVADTQYF. The CDR3 region has the DNA TGTGCCATCTCCGTGGCAGATACGCAGTATTTT. The gene calls are TRBV10-3 and TRBJ2-3; D not resolved. V lost 8 bases and J lost 4, with 7 bases in between. This CDR3 has 11 amino acids. Germline CDR1 and CDR2: ENHRY and SYGVKD.

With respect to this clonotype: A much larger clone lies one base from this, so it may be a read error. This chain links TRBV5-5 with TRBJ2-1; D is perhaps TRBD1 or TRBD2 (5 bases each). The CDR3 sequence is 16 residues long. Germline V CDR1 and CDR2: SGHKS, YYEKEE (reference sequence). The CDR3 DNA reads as TGTGCCAGCGGCTTTCGCGAGGGGAGCTCCTACAATGAGCAGTTCTTC. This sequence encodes CASGFREGSSYNEQFF.